This TCR beta chain was retrieved from a study of shared clonotypes between healthy human individuals. The overall study: The study enrolled a couple of women and a few men aged 18 to 49.

The CDR3 is 16 amino acids. Per the germline V gene, CDR1 is SQVTM and CDR2 is ANQGSEA. Trimming cost V 0 bases and J 3 bases; bases outside gene matches: 11. Libraries were prepared by immunoSEQ multiplex PCR; TCRdb keeps only in-frame clonotypes and omits some of them. There are over a million clones in the sample; about 84% occur only once, and 0.6% to 0.7% lies in the top ten. This chain connects TRBV29-1 to TRBJ2-7; TRBD1 matches at 7 bases. This receptor was obtained from a man in his late teens or twenties in good health. Some clones in this sample may be carry-over from other donors' samples. Sequenced input: memory CD4+ T cells from PBMCs. Subset specified: CD45RA-negative fraction. This CDR3 is CSVEEEPQGQHYEQYF. The CDR3 coding sequence is TGCAGCGTTGAAGAGGAGCCACAGGGGCAACACTACGAGCAGTACTTC.